The clone carrying this TCR beta chain was counted many times. Its antigen is as yet unknown. This CDR3 contains 14 residues. Trimming took 5 bases from V and 7 from J; bases not matched to a gene: 10. Germline lookup yields CDR1 SGHTA and CDR2 FQGNSA. Arm-PCR of CDR3 regions and iRepertoire HTBI primers were used to build TCR beta libraries. TCRdb processed the multiplex PCR reads anew with MiXCR; each CDR3 protein has one entry. Of fewer than 400,000 distinct CDR3 sequences in the sample, around 19% were seen once. This entry comes from a study of regulatory T cells in long-lasting Graves disease. Study-wide findings and caveats: TCR diversity in persistent Graves' patients was below that of newly diagnosed ones.

Time point reported: persistent/refractory GD, antithyroid drugs over 5 years with positive TRAb. The TCR library was prepared using RNA isolated from PBMCs. This sequence joins TRBV7-2 and TRBJ1-1, with 7 bases that match TRBD1. Here the sequenced sample was peripheral blood mononuclear cells (PBMCs), taken when the disease was refractory, from a patient treated with antithyroid drugs. The sequence came from a female donor with Graves disease. The DNA for the CDR3 is TGTGCCAGCAGCCCACTACAGGGGTTGAGTGAAGCTTTCTTT. As protein: CASSPLQGLSEAFF.